This T cell receptor (beta chain) came from a study of metastatic and nonmetastatic thyroid tumors. Study in general: Repertoires from malignant and benign thyroid patients were compared across blood and tumor or nodule tissue. Overall study results and limits: As reported, TCR beta diversity in blood and tumor was significantly higher in malignant thyroid tumors than in benign nodules.

Under the authors' procedure: A classifier of distant metastasis in papillary thyroid cancer was built from CDR3 differences (across clinicopathological groups). TCRdb called clones again from the PCR reads with MiXCR. TCRdb's processing, not the authors' own work, is the source of the V and J calls. The table lists under 25,000 clones, about 25% of them singletons. This clone was seen a handful of times. What it binds is not known. Among the patients, none had received any treatment before thyroid surgery. The CDR3 is 12 residues long. Germline V gene data show CDR1 as KGHDR and CDR2 as SFDVKD. The germline V and J ends were trimmed by 4 bases and 5 bases, with 7 bases remaining between them.

The chain combines TRBV24-1 with TRBJ1-2, with TRBD1 as a possible D gene (5 bases). This receptor was obtained from a male donor with papillary thyroid cancer or a benign thyroid nodule (not recorded which). Some clones in this sample may be carry-over from other donors' samples. What was sequenced was blood. Here the CDR3 reads CATSDPGYGYTF. The CDR3 nucleotides read TGTGCCACCAGTGACCCAGGGTATGGCTACACCTTC.